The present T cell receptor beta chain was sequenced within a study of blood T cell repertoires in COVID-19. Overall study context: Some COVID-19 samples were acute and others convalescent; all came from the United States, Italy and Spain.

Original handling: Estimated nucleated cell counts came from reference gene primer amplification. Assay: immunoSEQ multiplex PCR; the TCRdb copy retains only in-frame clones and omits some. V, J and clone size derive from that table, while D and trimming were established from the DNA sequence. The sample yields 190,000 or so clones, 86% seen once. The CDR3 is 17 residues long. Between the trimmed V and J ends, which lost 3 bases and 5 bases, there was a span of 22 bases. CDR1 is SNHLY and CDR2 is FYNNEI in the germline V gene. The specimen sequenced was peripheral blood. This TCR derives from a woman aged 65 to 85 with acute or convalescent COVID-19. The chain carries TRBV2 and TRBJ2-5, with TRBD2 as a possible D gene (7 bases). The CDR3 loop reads CASSDWLGGGVDETQYF. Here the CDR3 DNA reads TGTGCCAGCAGTGACTGGCTAGGGGGGGGCGTCGATGAGACCCAGTACTTC.